What follows is one TCR beta chain and its context. CDR1 and CDR2 from the germline V gene are SGHDN and FVKESK. This CDR3 contains 13 residues. The germline V and J ends were trimmed by 3 bases and 7 bases, with 9 bases remaining between them. The assay was immunoSEQ multiplex PCR, and TCRdb's table has in-frame clones only and misses some. The table records fewer than 500,000 clones, about three quarters of them present only once. The data were obtained in a study of shared clonotypes between healthy human individuals. Material: PBMCs. The chain joins TRBV14 to TRBJ2-2; D uncertain. The TCR comes from a woman aged 40 to 49 in good health. Some clones in this sample may be carry-over from other donors' samples. The DNA of the CDR3 is TGTGCCAGCAGCCATTTGTCGCTCGGGGAGCTGTTTTTT. Its protein product is CASSHLSLGELFF.